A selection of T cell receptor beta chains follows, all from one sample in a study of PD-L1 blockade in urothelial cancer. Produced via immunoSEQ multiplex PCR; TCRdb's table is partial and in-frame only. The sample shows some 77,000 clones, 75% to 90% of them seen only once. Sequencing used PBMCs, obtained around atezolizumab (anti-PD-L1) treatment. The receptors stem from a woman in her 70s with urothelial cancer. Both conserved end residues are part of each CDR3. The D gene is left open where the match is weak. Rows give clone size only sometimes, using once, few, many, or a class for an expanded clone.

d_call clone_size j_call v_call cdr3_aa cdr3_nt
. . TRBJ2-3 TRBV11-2 CASSLIQGSADTQYF TGTGCCAGCAGCTTAATCCAGGGGAGCGCAGATACGCAGTATTTT
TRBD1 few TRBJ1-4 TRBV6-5 CASSYLGTGREKLFF TGTGCCAGCAGTTACTTGGGGACAGGGAGGGAAAAACTGTTTTTT
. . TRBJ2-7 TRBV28 CASSLAGSTYEQYF TGTGCCAGCAGTTTAGCGGGATCAACCTACGAGCAGTACTTC
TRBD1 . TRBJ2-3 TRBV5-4 CASSSKVSQGSYTQYF TGTGCCAGCAGCTCGAAAGTATCACAGGGGTCATATACGCAGTATTTT
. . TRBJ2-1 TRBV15 CATSREWLANEQFF TGTGCCACCAGCAGAGAGTGGCTAGCGAATGAGCAGTTCTTC
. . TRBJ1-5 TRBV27 CASSLPGQPQHF TGTGCCAGCAGTCTCCCAGGTCAGCCCCAGCATTTT
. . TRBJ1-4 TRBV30 CAWSGAAVSTNEKLFF TGTGCCTGGAGTGGGGCAGCCGTTTCAACTAATGAAAAACTGTTTTTT
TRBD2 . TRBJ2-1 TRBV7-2 CASGTSGGGYNEQFF TGTGCCAGCGGGACTAGCGGGGGGGGATACAATGAGCAGTTCTTC
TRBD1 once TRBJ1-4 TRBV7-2 CASSIHRGRSEKLFF TGTGCCAGCAGCATACACAGGGGGAGGAGTGAAAAACTGTTTTTT
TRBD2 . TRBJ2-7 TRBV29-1 CSVSPSSGRVDEQYF TGCAGCGTTTCCCCCTCTAGCGGGAGGGTGGACGAGCAGTACTTC
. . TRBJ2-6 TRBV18 CASSRGVTGSGANVLTF TGTGCCAGCTCACGAGGTGTAACGGGCTCTGGGGCCAACGTCCTGACTTTC
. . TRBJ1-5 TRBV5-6 CASSLFQGPYNQPQHF TGTGCCAGCAGCTTGTTTCAGGGGCCCTACAATCAGCCCCAGCATTTT
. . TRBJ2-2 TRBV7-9 CASSLEGRGPNTGELFF TGTGCCAGCAGCTTAGAGGGCAGGGGCCCGAACACCGGGGAGCTGTTTTTT
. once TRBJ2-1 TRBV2 CASTRYTPNEQFF TGTGCCAGCACCCGGTATACCCCCAATGAGCAGTTCTTC
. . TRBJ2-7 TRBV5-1 CASGGGGQGEQYF TGCGCCAGCGGAGGGGGGGGGCAGGGCGAGCAGTACTTC
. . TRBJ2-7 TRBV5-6 CASSSYYEQYF TGTGCCAGCAGCTCTTACTACGAGCAGTACTTC
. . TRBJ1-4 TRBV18 CASSPQGGRTNEKLFF TGTGCCAGCTCTCCACAGGGAGGAAGGACTAATGAAAAACTGTTTTTT
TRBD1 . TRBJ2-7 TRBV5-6 CASSRRQGSEAGVGYEQYF TGTGCCAGCAGCCGCCGACAGGGGTCTGAGGCTGGGGTGGGGTACGAGCAGTACTTC
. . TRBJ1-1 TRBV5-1 CASSLTGLNTEAFF TGTGCCAGCAGCTTAACGGGATTGAACACTGAAGCTTTCTTT
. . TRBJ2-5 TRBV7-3 CASSGDLGETQYF TGTGCCAGCAGCGGGGACTTGGGGGAGACCCAGTACTTC
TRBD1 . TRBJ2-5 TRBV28 CASRPTGGLETQYF TGTGCCAGCAGACCGACAGGGGGCCTTGAGACCCAGTACTTC
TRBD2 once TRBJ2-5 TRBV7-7 CASSLGGGGQETQYF TGTGCCAGCAGCTTAGGGGGGGGTGGCCAAGAGACCCAGTACTTC
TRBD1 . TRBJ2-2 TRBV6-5 CASSAGTVNTGELFF TGTGCCAGCAGTGCCGGGACAGTTAACACCGGGGAGCTGTTTTTT
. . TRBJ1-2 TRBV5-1 CASSGTQGVYGYTF TGCGCCAGCAGCGGAACACAGGGAGTCTATGGCTACACCTTC
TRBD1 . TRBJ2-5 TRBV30 CAWSADRVWDF TGTGCCTGGAGTGCTGACAGGGTTTGGGACTTC
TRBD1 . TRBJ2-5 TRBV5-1 CASRRGTGQETQYF TGCGCCAGCAGGCGAGGGACAGGTCAAGAGACCCAGTACTTC
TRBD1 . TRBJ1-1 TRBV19 CASPPAGGSAEAFF TGTGCCAGTCCCCCAGCAGGGGGCTCGGCTGAAGCTTTCTTT
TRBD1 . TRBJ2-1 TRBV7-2 CASSLTRGQFNEQFF TGTGCCAGCAGCCTAACTAGGGGACAGTTCAATGAGCAGTTCTTC
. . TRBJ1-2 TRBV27 CASRTQGIPHSYGYTF TGTGCCAGCAGGACACAGGGTATTCCCCATTCCTATGGCTACACCTTC
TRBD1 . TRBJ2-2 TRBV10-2 CASSQNLQGTGELFF TGCGCCAGCAGCCAAAACCTACAGGGGACCGGGGAGCTGTTTTTT
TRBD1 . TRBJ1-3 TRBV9 CASSPRTGGSGNTIYF TGTGCCAGCAGCCCCCGGACAGGGGGATCTGGAAACACCATATATTTT
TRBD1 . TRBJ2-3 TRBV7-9 CASSPGGGSDTQYF TGTGCCAGCAGCCCAGGGGGCGGCTCAGATACGCAGTATTTT
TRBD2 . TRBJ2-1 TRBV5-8 CASSRPKREVSSYNEQFF TGTGCCAGCAGCAGGCCAAAGCGGGAGGTTAGCTCCTACAATGAGCAGTTCTTC
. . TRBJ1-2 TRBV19 CASSLGRGYGYTF TGTGCCAGTAGTTTGGGGCGCGGCTATGGCTACACCTTC
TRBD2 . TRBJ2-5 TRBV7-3 CASSLSGLGQETQYF TGTGCCAGCAGCTTAAGCGGACTAGGTCAAGAGACCCAGTACTTC
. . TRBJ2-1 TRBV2 CASKARAAYNEQFF TGTGCCAGCAAGGCTAGAGCGGCCTACAATGAGCAGTTCTTC
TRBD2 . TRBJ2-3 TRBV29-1 CSALGGTSGNTDTQYF TGCAGCGCCCTAGGAGGGACTAGCGGTAACACAGATACGCAGTATTTT
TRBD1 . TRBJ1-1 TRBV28 CASSFQGARTEAFF TGTGCCAGCAGTTTTCAGGGGGCTCGGACTGAAGCTTTCTTT
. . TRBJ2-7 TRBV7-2 CASSSTYEQYF TGTGCCAGCAGCTCAACCTACGAGCAGTACTTC
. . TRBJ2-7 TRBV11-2 CASSLEGWGGATSYEQYF TGTGCCAGCAGCTTAGAGGGTTGGGGCGGGGCAACGTCCTACGAGCAGTACTTC
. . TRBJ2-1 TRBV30 CAWSVGDFNEQFF TGTGCCTGGAGTGTAGGTGACTTCAATGAGCAGTTCTTC